This T cell receptor (beta chain) is drawn from a study of T cell repertoires in cytomegalovirus infection (dated by TCRdb to the late 2010s). A note on the overall study: Donor HLA type was relevant to the analysis, as public TCR beta signatures indicated carriage of CMV infection together with the matching HLA type. General study outcomes and caveats: The ex vivo response was dominated by HLA-C-restricted CMV-specific TCR beta clonotypes, which also provided the single most frequent clonotype in two of eight donors. In both this cohort and an independent roughly 350-donor cohort, the cumulative frequency of public TCR beta family members distinguished carriers of CMV infection plus the relevant HLA type.

The instrument was an Illumina HiSeq 1500. The raw public data were reprocessed by TCRdb itself: fastp quality trimming at Q25, MiXCR clonotype calling, in-frame beta chains only. Each CDR3 protein gets just one entry, which takes the most common genes and DNA from the rows behind it. This sample comprises hundreds of thousands of distinct CDR3 sequences, about 9.1% of them detected only once. The top ten clonotypes cover around 2.5% of the sample. In its sample, this clonotype was seen many times. It has no known antigen specificity. Base qualities are not recorded, but no much larger clone differs from it by a single base. Sequences SGHVS (CDR1) and FNYEAQ (CDR2) are obtained from the germline V gene. Taken from cysteine to phenylalanine, the CDR3 has 13 residues. This entry keeps only the CDR3 DNA: 39 bases, framed from base 1. The trim is 5 bases for V and 10 bases for J, with a gap of 15 bases between the germline ends.

Material: PBMCs. The chain is assembled from TRBV7-6 and TRBJ2-1, with the D call perhaps TRBD1 or TRBD2, each one matching 5 bases. This receptor was identified in a human donor in good health (CMV status not recorded). Some clones in this sample may be carry-over from other donors' samples. In nucleotide form, the sequence is TGTGCCAGCAGCCACGGGGACCTTGAGGAGCAGTTCTTC. It specifies CASSHGDLEEQFF.